The 24 T cell receptor beta chains below come from one sample, sequenced in a study of blood T cell repertoires in COVID-19. Assay used: immunoSEQ multiplex PCR; TCRdb lists only in-frame clones, some missing. The repertoire holds approximately 100,000 clones, with around 90% as singletons. The sequenced sample consisted of peripheral blood. All receptors derive from an older woman with acute or convalescent COVID-19.

The V and J genes are TRBV11-2 and TRBJ2-3, with 9 bases matching TRBD2. The CDR3 has 14 amino acids. CDR1 and CDR2 from the germline V gene are SGHAT and FQNNGV. The trim removed 5 bases at V and 4 bases at J, leaving 4 bases unmatched. CDR3 in DNA: TGTGCCAGCAGCCCAATAGCGGGAGCAGATACGCAGTATTTT. Its translation: CASSPIAGADTQYF.

The chain couples TRBV4-2 to TRBJ2-5, with TRBD1 matching over 10 bases. Trimming cost V 2 bases and J 5 bases; bases outside gene matches: 8. CDR3 size: 16 residues. Germline V gene sequence: CDR1 LGHNA, CDR2 YNFKEQ. The DNA of the CDR3 is TGTGCCAGCAGCCAAATGCCGCCGGGACAGGGGGAGACCCAGTACTTC. It encodes CASSQMPPGQGETQYF.

This chain uses TRBV7-8 with TRBJ1-1; D not resolved. This CDR3 region has 21 residues. V lost 7 bases and J 6 bases, leaving 39 bases between the germline ends. The germline V gene has CDR1 SGHVS and CDR2 FQNEAQ. CDR3 region: CASIFQPKNELTSLEAAEAFF. CDR3 DNA sequence: TGTGCCAGCATTTTTCAACCCAAAAACGAGCTTACATCGTTGGAGGCGGCTGAAGCTTTCTTT. The whole variable domain, remainder taken from reference TRBV7-8 and TRBJ1-1, is GAGVSQSPRYKVAKRGQDVALRCDPISGHVSLFWYQQALGQGPEFLTYFQNEAQLDKSGLPSDRFFAERPEGSVSTLKIQRTQQEDSAVYLCASIFQPKNELTSLEAAEAFFGQGTRLTVV.

Concerning this clone: A junction boundary mismatches the germline segment, possibly from a read error. The V call is TRBV7-7, the J call TRBJ2-5, with 9 bases aligning to TRBD1. The germline gives CDR1 SSHAT, CDR2 FNYEAQ (reference sequence). This CDR3 is built from 15 residues. CDR3 sequence (DNA): TGTGCTAGCAGCTTAGAGGACAGGGGACAAGAGACCCAGTACTTC. It is translated as CASSLEDRGQETQYF.

This clone appeared a few times. The chain couples TRBV6-6 to TRBJ2-1; 10 nucleotides line up with TRBD2. The V gene end was trimmed by 2 bases and the J gene end by 8 bases; junction bases not matched to a gene: 6. The germline V gene has CDR1 MNHNY and CDR2 SVGAGI (reference sequence). This CDR3 contains 15 residues. The CDR3 coding sequence is TGTGCCAGCAGTTACATGGTAGCGGGAGGTCATGAGCAGTTCTTC. This codes for CASSYMVAGGHEQFF.

The V and J genes are TRBV24-1 and TRBJ2-1; no definite D call. This CDR3 region has 15 residues. Trimming shortened V by 6 bases and J by 6 bases, and 17 bases separated the two germline ends. The germline V gene encodes CDR1 KGHDR and CDR2 SFDVKD. The CDR3 reads CATSRPGSLANEQFF. As DNA, the CDR3 is TGTGCCACCAGTCGGCCGGGTAGTTTGGCCAATGAGCAGTTCTTC.

The chain uses TRBV5-1 and TRBJ1-1; D perhaps matches TRBD1 (5 bases). Per germline, CDR1 SGHRS and CDR2 YFSETQ. With 1 base removed from V and 6 bases from J, the gap between germline ends came to 13 bases. The CDR3 runs 14 residues. CDR3 nucleotides: TGCGCCAGCAGCTTGAAAGGTCTGACAGCTGAAGCTTTCTTT. Amino acids: CASSLKGLTAEAFF.

The rearrangement uses TRBV5-1 and TRBJ1-3; TRBD1 matches 12 bases. Losses at the gene ends were 0 bases for V and 0 bases for J; bases not matched to a gene: 7. The germline V gene has CDR1 SGHRS and CDR2 YFSETQ. The CDR3 runs to 19 residues. The CDR3 sequence is CASSLDPGQGAFSGNTIYF. Written as DNA, the CDR3 is TGCGCCAGCAGCTTGGATCCGGGACAGGGGGCTTTCTCTGGAAACACCATATATTTT.

The chain has TRBV9 and TRBJ1-2; D remains ambiguous. V was trimmed by 3 bases and J by 1 base, leaving 13 bases between them. Germline values: CDR1 SGDLS, CDR2 YYNGEE. CDR3 size: 15 residues. CDR3 sequence reads: CASSGEGRVNYGYTF. DNA of the CDR3: TGTGCCAGCAGCGGTGAGGGAAGGGTTAACTATGGCTACACCTTC.

The gene calls are TRBV10-3 and TRBJ2-5, with 9 bases that match TRBD1. There are 17 residues in the CDR3. V dropped 4 bases and J dropped 2; count of bases not matched to a gene: 11. Germline values: CDR1 ENHRY, CDR2 SYGVKD. CDR3 in amino acids: CAISVDKGQGVQETQYF. CDR3 sequence (DNA): TGTGCCATCAGTGTTGATAAGGGACAGGGAGTTCAAGAGACCCAGTACTTC.

The chain combines TRBV5-1 with TRBJ1-1; no clear D. The CDR3 extends over 14 amino acids. Germline lookup yields CDR1 SGHRS and CDR2 YFSETQ. V lost 0 bases to trimming and J lost 4 bases, with 10 bases between them. CDR3 coding DNA: TGCGCCAGCAGCTTGGATGCGTTCGGCACTGAAGCTTTCTTT. It codes for CASSLDAFGTEAFF.

Only one count was recorded for this clone. V and J are TRBV10-1 and TRBJ2-1, with 8 bases aligning to TRBD1. Trimming cost V 0 bases and J 9 bases; bases outside gene matches: 19. The CDR3 runs 19 residues. Germline V gene data show CDR1 as WNHNN and CDR2 as SYGVQD (reference sequence). The chain's CDR3 is CASSESGRGPYGTLGEQFF. The CDR3 DNA is TGCGCCAGCAGTGAGTCGGGCAGGGGGCCATATGGTACACTCGGTGAGCAGTTCTTC.

The V gene is TRBV14, the J gene TRBJ1-5, with D perhaps matching TRBD1 (5 bases). CDR3 length: 15 amino acids. Germline CDR1 is SGHDN and CDR2 is FVKESK. The V end lost 4 bases, the J end lost 6 bases, and 16 bases lay between the germline ends. The CDR3 region is CASSPRARAAQPQHF. CDR3 DNA: TGTGCCAGCAGCCCACGGGCCAGGGCGGCTCAGCCCCAGCATTTT.

The chain has TRBV10-2 and TRBJ1-2; D possibly corresponds to TRBD1 (6 bases). V lost 5 bases to trimming and J lost 7 bases, with 14 bases between them. Germline lookup yields CDR1 WSHSY and CDR2 SAAADI. The length of the CDR3 is 13 residues. The DNA for the CDR3 is TGCGCCAGCAGTTCCACAGGGCCGGGTGGCTACACCTTC. Amino acid sequence: CASSSTGPGGYTF.

The chain has TRBV2 and TRBJ2-7, with a possible D match to TRBD2 (5 bases). The CDR3 loop spans 12 amino acids. Trimming pared 6 bases from V and 7 bases from J, leaving 13 bases between. Germline V gene sequence: CDR1 SNHLY, CDR2 FYNNEI. In nucleotides, the CDR3 is TGTGCCAGCAGGAGAGAGACGGGGGAGCAGTACTTC. Translating it yields CASRRETGEQYF.

The rearrangement joins TRBV15 to TRBJ1-5; no clear D gene. The germline CDR1 and CDR2 sequences are LNHNV and YYDKDF (reference sequence). V dropped 4 bases and J dropped 3 bases, with 10 bases sitting between them. The CDR3 has 14 residues. The CDR3 reads CATSTAYDNQPQHF. In DNA, the CDR3 is TGTGCCACCAGCACAGCGTATGACAATCAGCCCCAGCATTTT.

This chain joins TRBV19 and TRBJ2-3; 10 bases match TRBD2. The germline gives CDR1 LNHDA, CDR2 SQIVND (reference sequence). The trim removed 7 bases at V and 3 bases at J, leaving 4 bases unmatched. The CDR3 spans 14 residues. The CDR3 protein is CASTLAGVTDTQYF. CDR3 DNA: TGTGCCAGTACCCTAGCGGGAGTTACAGATACGCAGTATTTT.

The genes are TRBV19 and TRBJ2-5; TRBD2 matches at 8 bases. Looked up from germline, CDR1 is LNHDA and CDR2 is SQIVND (reference sequence). This CDR3 spans 16 amino acids. With 6 bases clipped from V and 2 bases from J, the junction kept 11 bases outside the gene matches. This CDR3 reads CASSTILAGEQETQYF. CDR3 nucleotide sequence: TGTGCCAGTAGCACTATCCTAGCGGGCGAGCAAGAGACCCAGTACTTC.

The rearrangement uses TRBV9 and TRBJ1-4, with 10 bases matching TRBD1. Germline lookup yields CDR1 SGDLS and CDR2 YYNGEE. The CDR3 runs 14 residues. V shed 0 bases, J shed 8 bases, and the junction held 1 base outside the gene matches. The CDR3 here is CASSVGGQGEKLFF. CDR3 coding DNA: TGTGCCAGCAGCGTAGGGGGACAGGGGGAAAAACTGTTTTTT.

In DNA, the CDR3 is TGCGCCAGCAGCTTGGAACTAGCGAACACAGATACGCAGTATTTT. Translated, it gives CASSLELANTDTQYF. This chain uses TRBV5-1 with TRBJ2-3; the match to TRBD2 covers 7 bases. Germline assignment: CDR1 SGHRS and CDR2 YFSETQ. The CDR3 has 15 residues. V lost 0 bases, J lost 2 bases, and 3 bases stayed unmatched.

The chain employs TRBV5-4 and TRBJ1-3, with D hard to call. Germline CDR1 is SGHNT and CDR2 is YYREEE (reference sequence). The CDR3 has 13 amino acids. V was shortened by 5 bases and J by 9 bases, with 15 bases between the two germline ends. CDR3 DNA sequence: TGTGCCAGCAGGCAGGACTCCCTTGGCACCATATATTTT. Its translation is CASRQDSLGTIYF.

The chain is built from TRBV5-4 and TRBJ2-1, with 9 nucleotides matching TRBD2. V trimming: 1 base; J trimming: 4 bases; junction bases outside the gene matches: 0. Germline lookup yields CDR1 SGHNT and CDR2 YYREEE (reference sequence). This CDR3 region has 14 residues. The DNA for the CDR3 is TGTGCCAGCAGCTTGAGCGGGGGGTACAATGAGCAGTTCTTC. Amino acid sequence: CASSLSGGYNEQFF. Complete variable domain (other parts from reference TRBV5-4 and TRBJ2-1): ETGVTQSPTHLIKTRGQQVTLRCSSQSGHNTVSWYQQALGQGPQFIFQYYREEENGRGNFPPRFSGLQFPNYSSELNVNALELDDSALYLCASSLSGGYNEQFFGPGTRLTVL.

The chain has TRBV7-9 and TRBJ2-2, with 8 bases fitting TRBD2. From germline, CDR1 is SEHNR and CDR2 FQNEAQ (reference sequence). This CDR3 comprises 15 residues. V dropped 1 base and J dropped 5; count of bases not matched to a gene: 3. The CDR3 spells CASSLVAGPTGELFF. CDR3 coding DNA: TGTGCCAGCAGCTTAGTAGCGGGACCTACCGGGGAGCTGTTTTTT.

The chain links TRBV28 to TRBJ1-4; D gene unclear. Trimming left V 3 bases short and J 6 bases short, with 17 bases between. This CDR3 is 16 amino acids long. The germline gives CDR1 MDHEN, CDR2 SYDVKM. The CDR3 spells CASSFRTLLGDEKLFF. DNA of the CDR3: TGTGCCAGCAGTTTTAGAACCCTGTTGGGCGATGAAAAACTGTTTTTT.